These 20 T cell receptor beta chains were sequenced from one sample in a study of blood T cells in healthy people across ages. Together with a sample-barcoded 5' primer, a J-beta primer mix was included in a second PCR lasting about 6 to 12 cycles. TCRdb independently ran MiXCR on the 5' RACE reads; one entry per CDR3 protein. The profile covers roughly 730,000 distinct CDR3 sequences, with more than 50% appearing a single time and roughly 24% taken by the ten largest. The sample taken for sequencing was blood. Source of these receptors: a man aged 35 to 55 in good health.

Concerning this clonotype: Being one base from a much bigger clone, this may be a read error. DNA for the CDR3: TGTGCCAGCAGTTCTTTCGGGGTTTGGGAGACCCAGTACTTC. Protein sequence: CASSSFGVWETQYF. This chain links TRBV12-3 or TRBV12-4 with TRBJ2-5; D might be TRBD2 (5 bases). The germline V and J ends were trimmed by 4 bases and 5 bases, with 14 bases remaining between them. CDR3 length: 14 residues.

V is TRBV20-1 and J is TRBJ2-3; D gene unclear. This CDR3 is built from 13 residues. Germline V gene data show CDR1 as DFQATT and CDR2 as SNEGSKA (reference sequence). Trimming took 2 bases from V and 2 from J, leaving 8 bases between them. The CDR3 loop is CSARNDPTDTQYF. CDR3 bases: TGCAGTGCTAGAAATGACCCCACAGATACGCAGTATTTT.

Only a few counts were recorded for this clonotype. The chain recombines TRBV20-1 with TRBJ1-2; TRBD1 matches at 7 bases. The ends lost 0 bases at V and 2 bases at J; junction bases unmatched: 6. CDR1 is DFQATT and CDR2 is SNEGSKA in the germline V gene (reference sequence). This CDR3 is built from 15 residues. The CDR3 sequence: CSARDDGDRNYGYTF. The CDR3 nucleotides read TGCAGTGCTAGAGATGACGGGGACAGAAACTATGGCTACACCTTC.

The chain combines TRBV27 with TRBJ1-1; maybe TRBD1 (5 bases). This CDR3 has 14 residues. V gave up 7 bases and J gave up 5 bases, with 17 bases separating them. Germline CDR1 MNHEY, CDR2 SMNVEV (reference sequence). The DNA of the CDR3 is TGTGCCAGCACCGCCGTTGGGGGTAAAACTGAAGCTTTCTTT. Translated, it gives CASTAVGGKTEAFF.

V gene TRBV20-1 combines with J gene TRBJ1-2; 9 nucleotides line up with TRBD1. CDR1 and CDR2 from the germline V gene are DFQATT and SNEGSKA (reference sequence). V shed 3 bases, J shed 4 bases, and the junction held 15 bases outside the gene matches. This CDR3 spans 17 amino acids. The CDR3 DNA reads TGCAGTGCTAGCCCCCCGGGACAGGGATGGGGGTGCTATGGCTACACCTTC. The encoded protein is CSASPPGQGWGCYGYTF.

The gene calls are TRBV10-3 and TRBJ2-3; 7 nucleotides match TRBD2. The CDR3 contains 14 residues. With 11 bases clipped from V and 0 bases from J, the junction kept 8 bases outside the gene matches. In germline, CDR1 is ENHRY, CDR2 SYGVKD. For the CDR3, the DNA is TGTGCCCATCGGGGGGTGGCTAGCACAGATACGCAGTATTTT. Translated: CAHRGVASTDTQYF.

The chain couples TRBV2 to TRBJ2-1, with a tentative D call TRBD1 (5 bases). CDR3 length equals 13 residues. V was clipped by 6 bases and J by 9 bases, with 15 bases between them. Germline CDR1 SNHLY, CDR2 FYNNEI. The CDR3 loop is CASRFPTVTEQFF. The CDR3 DNA reads TGTGCCAGCAGATTCCCGACAGTCACTGAGCAGTTCTTC.

This chain joins TRBV5-1 and TRBJ2-4; D perhaps matches TRBD1 (5 bases). V lost 1 base to trimming and J lost 8 bases, with 16 bases between them. The CDR3 has 15 amino acids. Germline V gene data show CDR1 as SGHRS and CDR2 as YFSETQ. CDR3 in amino acids: CASSLTGTLGDIQYF. The CDR3 DNA reads TGCGCCAGCAGCTTGACCGGCACCCTAGGGGACATTCAGTACTTC.

This clonotype turned up a few times. This chain connects TRBV4-3 to TRBJ2-4; D may match TRBD1 or TRBD2 (5 bases each). V shed 0 bases and J shed 0 bases, with 9 bases lying between them. Germline lookup yields CDR1 LGHNA and CDR2 YSLEER. CDR3 length: 16 residues. The CDR3 spells CASSQETGLAKNIQYF. The CDR3 bases are TGCGCCAGCAGCCAAGAAACAGGACTAGCCAAAAACATTCAGTACTTC.

This chain links TRBV10-3 with TRBJ2-5, with 8 bases matching TRBD1. Germline-derived CDR1 and CDR2 are ENHRY and SYGVKD. The CDR3 length is 13 residues. The V segment lost 7 bases and the J segment 2 bases; nucleotides outside the gene matches: 3. The CDR3 DNA sequence: TGTGCCATCACCAGGGACAGGCAAGAGACCCAGTACTTC. Translating gives CAITRDRQETQYF.

This clonotype was detected a few times. This chain joins TRBV29-1 and TRBJ2-7, with D uncertain. This CDR3 contains 11 residues. Trimming stripped 0 bases from V and 7 bases from J, with 7 bases between. In germline, CDR1 is SQVTM, CDR2 ANQGSEA. CDR3 DNA: TGCAGCGTTGAAGAGGTAGGGGAGCAGTACTTC. The encoded protein is CSVEEVGEQYF.

Only a few counts were recorded for this clonotype. The rearrangement links TRBV7-9 to TRBJ2-5, with a tentative D call TRBD2 (6 bases). V gave up 5 bases and J gave up 5 bases, with 21 bases separating them. Per germline, CDR1 SEHNR and CDR2 FQNEAQ (reference sequence). The CDR3 has 16 amino acids. DNA of the CDR3: TGTGCCAGCAGCCCCGGCGTCGACGGGGCGGGGGAGACCCAGTACTTC. Translation: CASSPGVDGAGETQYF.

The V call is TRBV10-3, the J call TRBJ2-7; maybe TRBD2 (5 bases). Matching the DNA end better, TRBJ2-5 makes the J call doubtful. The CDR3 extends over 13 amino acids. Germline values: CDR1 ENHRY, CDR2 SYGVKD. CDR3 nucleotides: TGTGCCACCGCCGCGGGTGATAAAGAGACCCAGTACTTC. This codes for CATAAGDKETQYF.

In its sample, this clonotype was seen a few times. The chain employs TRBV29-1 and TRBJ2-7; the D gene is possibly TRBD2 (6 bases). Looked up from germline, CDR1 is SQVTM and CDR2 is ANQGSEA. V shed 7 bases and J shed 7 bases, with 17 bases lying between them. There are 12 residues in the CDR3. DNA for the CDR3: TGCAGCGCACCGGGACTGGGAGATGAGCAGTACTTC. Encoded protein: CSAPGLGDEQYF.

The chain is built from TRBV15 and TRBJ2-7, with 9 bases lining up with TRBD2. Trimming removed 4 bases from V and 0 bases from J; junction bases left unmatched: 4. The CDR3 totals 15 residues. Germline lookup yields CDR1 LNHNV and CDR2 YYDKDF (reference sequence). The CDR3 sequence: CATSIIAGDSYEQYF. The CDR3 nucleotides are TGTGCCACCAGCATAATAGCGGGAGACTCCTACGAGCAGTACTTC. Supplemented by reference TRBV15 and TRBJ2-7, the full variable domain reads DAMVIQNPRYQVTQFGKPVTLSCSQTLNHNVMYWYQQKSSQAPKLLFHYYDKDFNNEADTPDNFQSRRPNTSFCFLDIRSPGLGDTAMYLCATSIIAGDSYEQYFGPGTRLTVT.

V is TRBV7-3 and J is TRBJ2-6; D gene uncertain. Germline lookup yields CDR1 SGHTA and CDR2 FQGTGA. CDR3 length equals 17 residues. V shed 2 bases and J shed 0 bases, with 11 bases lying between them. CDR3 residues: CASSLAGLTSGANVLTF. Here the CDR3 DNA reads TGTGCCAGCAGCTTAGCAGGCCTGACCTCTGGGGCCAACGTCCTGACTTTC.

The V gene is TRBV18, the J gene TRBJ2-1; TRBD1 is a possible D gene (7 bases). V lost 1 base, J lost 6 bases, and 13 bases lay in between. The V gene's germline CDR1 is KGHSH and CDR2 LQKENI. The CDR3 spans 15 residues. CDR3 amino acids: CASSPLPQGGNEQFF. Written as DNA, the CDR3 is TGTGCCAGCTCACCACTTCCCCAGGGGGGCAATGAGCAGTTCTTC.

The CDR3: CVIKGRHNEQFF. CDR3 coding DNA: TGTGTCATAAAAGGGCGGCACAATGAGCAGTTCTTC. The V and J genes are TRBV28 and TRBJ2-1; D not certain. Germline lookup yields CDR1 MDHEN and CDR2 SYDVKM. The CDR3 spans 12 residues.

This clonotype was detected a few times. J is TRBJ1-2 and V is TRBV29-1, with D possibly matching TRBD1 (5 bases). With 4 bases removed from V and 3 bases from J, the gap between germline ends came to 15 bases. The length of the CDR3 is 14 residues. Germline V gives CDR1 SQVTM, CDR2 ANQGSEA. This chain's CDR3 is CSVVVAVGDYGYTF. For the CDR3, the DNA is TGCAGCGTTGTAGTGGCGGTGGGGGACTATGGCTACACCTTC.

This clonotype was observed a handful of times. The chain's CDR3 is CASSLSGVSSYNSPLHF. In DNA form, the CDR3 reads TGTGCCAGCAGTTTATCAGGGGTTAGCTCCTATAATTCACCCCTCCACTTT. The chain uses TRBV27 and TRBJ1-6; D may be TRBD1 (5 bases). Looked up from germline, CDR1 is MNHEY and CDR2 is SMNVEV (reference sequence). The ends were cut back, 0 bases at V and 0 bases at J, with 9 bases in the middle. CDR3 length: 17 amino acids.